This TCR beta chain was observed in a study of Ad26.COV2.S vaccination and SARS-CoV-2 variants. Germline CDR1 and CDR2: SGHRS and YFSETQ. CDR3 length: 16 residues. Trimming stripped 4 bases from V and 3 bases from J, with 18 bases between. The assay was immunoSEQ multiplex PCR, and TCRdb's table has in-frame clones only and misses some. The sample has 350,000 to 500,000 clones, 85% to 90% seen once; the top ten hold 3.5% to 4%. The treatment was: roughly 20 received Ad26.COV2.S at low or high dose, single or two shots; about 5 received placebo; per-sample allocation not given. Sampling happened 63 days after the first vaccine or placebo injection. This adult donor, from Boston, was 18-55 years old.

The clonotype comes from a person between 18 and 59 years old who received the Ad26.COV2.S COVID-19 vaccine or a placebo. The rearrangement links TRBV5-1 to TRBJ2-3; D is tentatively TRBD1 or TRBD2 (6 bases each). The sequences come from peripheral blood, collected in a trial of Ad26.COV2.S vaccine versus placebo. The CDR3 here is CASSRGAGRYTDTQYF. The CDR3 bases are TGCGCCAGCAGCAGGGGGGCAGGCAGGTATACAGATACGCAGTATTTT. The variable domain in full, completed from reference TRBV5-1 and TRBJ2-3, reads KAGVTQTPRYLIKTRGQQVTLSCSPISGHRSVSWYQQTPGQGLQFLFEYFSETQRNKGNFPGRFSGRQFSNSRSEMNVSTLELGDSALYLCASSRGAGRYTDTQYFGPGTRLTVL.